This TCR beta chain is drawn from a study of T cell responses to AZD1222 COVID-19 vaccine. V was pared by 0 bases and J by 3 bases, with 5 bases of the junction left unmatched. The CDR3 is 17 amino acids. Germline CDR1 reads PRHDT; CDR2 reads FYEKMQ (reference sequence). Study outcomes and limitations: Repertoire collection took place solely once the T cell response had peaked. Receipt of two AZD1222 doses was followed by a rise in Spike-specific TCR breadth and depth. A reported finding is that nearly half of spike-specific TCRs target unmutated variant regions.

With regard to this clone: Its antigen is unidentified.

This table comes from immunoSEQ multiplex PCR, and its TCRdb copy is limited to in-frame clones, with some not included. The data hold 150,000 to 200,000 clones, with 90% to 95% observed a single time. This chain links TRBV13 with TRBJ2-3, with 11 bases aligning to TRBD2. The sequence derives from an adult in good health. This material consisted of peripheral blood, taken on day 0 of AZD1222 vaccination. CDR3 region: CASSLGPSGGKTDTQYF. CDR3 bases: TGTGCCAGCAGCTTAGGCCCTAGCGGGGGGAAGACAGATACGCAGTATTTT.